The 15 T cell receptor beta chains below all came from one sample that was sequenced in a study of blood T cell repertoires in COVID-19 (TCRdb year 2020). Library preparation used the immunoSEQ multiplex PCR assay. This immuneACCESS table, as held by TCRdb, lists in-frame sequences with V and J called but not all clones. Of the missing ones, under half trace to an unresolved V gene in checked studies; the others have no known cause. The sample table shows over 300,000 clones, and about 85% are seen once. Approximately 5% of the sample lies in the top ten. The sequencing sample was made of PBMCs or T cells enriched from blood (not recorded which). Receptor source: a woman aged 25-40 years who had recovered from COVID-19.

The chain couples TRBV7-2 to TRBJ2-3; 13 bases line up with TRBD2. After removal of 5 bases from V and 7 bases from J, the junction contained 6 bases not matched to a gene. CDR3 length: 15 residues. In germline, CDR1 is SGHTA, CDR2 FQGNSA. The CDR3 loop is CASSPGTSGVNTQYF. As DNA, the CDR3 is TGTGCCAGCAGCCCAGGGACTAGCGGGGTAAATACGCAGTATTTT. Full variable domain (missing parts from reference TRBV7-2 and TRBJ2-3): GAGVSQSPSNKVTEKGKDVELRCDPISGHTALYWYRQSLGQGLEFLIYFQGNSAPDKSGLPSDRFSAERTGGSVSTLTIQRTQQEDSAVYLCASSPGTSGVNTQYFGPGTRLTVL.

This clone has just one count. This chain joins TRBV30 and TRBJ2-7; D may be TRBD2 (6 bases). The CDR3 is 11 residues long. CDR1 and CDR2 from the germline V gene are GTSNPN and SVGIG (reference sequence). V lost 4 bases to trimming and J lost 7 bases, with 11 bases between them. The chain's CDR3 is CAWNNRGEQYF. In DNA, the CDR3 is TGTGCCTGGAATAATCGGGGGGAGCAGTACTTC.

The chain joins TRBV9 to TRBJ1-1; 7 bases match TRBD1. CDR3 length: 14 residues. The germline V gene encodes CDR1 SGDLS and CDR2 YYNGEE. Losses at the gene ends were 0 bases for V and 4 bases for J; bases not matched to a gene: 3. The CDR3 DNA sequence: TGTGCCAGCAGCGTAGTTGCAGGGGGCACTGAAGCTTTCTTT. Encoded protein: CASSVVAGGTEAFF.

The gene calls are TRBV21-1 and TRBJ2-1; TRBD2 is the table's D call, not checked against the DNA. TRBV21-1 is labeled a pseudogene. The CDR3 is 20 amino acids. CDR3 protein: CASSRNLAGGHSSSYNEQFF. Here the CDR3 DNA reads TGTGCCAGCAGCAGAAATCTAGCGGGGGGCCACTCGAGCTCCTACAATGAGCAGTTCTTC.

CDR3 DNA sequence: TGTGCCACCAGCAGAGTGAGTCGGAGTCAGCCCCAGCATTTT. Protein product: CATSRVSRSQPQHF. V and J are TRBV15 and TRBJ1-5; D is unresolved. V was cut by 1 base and J by 6 bases, with 10 bases left in between. The CDR3 sequence is 14 residues long. Germline CDR1 is LNHNV and CDR2 is YYDKDF (reference sequence).

The V and J genes are TRBV14 and TRBJ2-1, with D maybe TRBD2 (6 bases). V was trimmed by 2 bases and J by 7 bases, leaving 15 bases between them. The CDR3 loop spans 15 amino acids. The germline gives CDR1 SGHDN, CDR2 FVKESK. CDR3 DNA: TGTGCCAGCAGCCAAACCGGGACGGCGGGGAATGAGCAGTTCTTC. This gives the protein CASSQTGTAGNEQFF.

The chain employs TRBV5-6 and TRBJ1-5; 8 bases are a match to TRBD1. The V and J ends lost 2 bases and 6 bases, in that order; junction bases with no gene match: 7. Germline V CDR1 and CDR2: SGHDT, YYEEEE. The CDR3 is 15 amino acids. CDR3 region: CASSFSGGAGQPQHF. For the CDR3, the DNA is TGTGCCAGCAGCTTCTCAGGGGGCGCAGGTCAGCCCCAGCATTTT.

This rearrangement joins TRBV10-3 to TRBJ1-4, with 7 bases aligning to TRBD1. CDR3 length equals 15 residues. Trimming took 4 bases from V and 8 from J; bases not matched to a gene: 10. Germline CDR1 is ENHRY and CDR2 is SYGVKD. CDR3 sequence: CAISGARTGGEKLFF. CDR3 DNA sequence: TGTGCCATCAGTGGTGCCAGGACAGGAGGGGAAAAACTGTTTTTT.

The rearrangement links TRBV25-1 to TRBJ1-4, with a possible D match to TRBD1 (5 bases). The germline V gene encodes CDR1 MGHDK and CDR2 SYGVNS. V dropped 3 bases and J dropped 6 bases, with 11 bases sitting between them. CDR3 length equals 14 residues. CDR3 in amino acids: CASSETETDEKLFF. The CDR3 DNA reads as TGTGCCAGCAGTGAGACAGAAACAGATGAAAAACTGTTTTTT.

As DNA, the CDR3 is TGTGCCAGCAGTTCATCCGGGACATCAGGGGGTCGATACTATGGCTACACCTTC. Its protein is CASSSSGTSGGRYYGYTF. This chain uses TRBV27 with TRBJ1-2; 7 bases align to TRBD1. The germline CDR1 and CDR2 sequences are MNHEY and SMNVEV (reference sequence). The CDR3 has 18 residues. The ends lost 4 bases at V and 3 bases at J; junction bases unmatched: 17.

The chain couples TRBV30 to TRBJ2-1; 8 bases align to TRBD1. With 5 bases clipped from V and 9 bases from J, the junction kept 3 bases outside the gene matches. The length of the CDR3 is 11 residues. Looked up from germline, CDR1 is GTSNPN and CDR2 is SVGIG (reference sequence). The DNA of the CDR3 is TGTGCCTGGGGACAGGGCGGTGAGCAGTTCTTC. The encoded protein is CAWGQGGEQFF. The full variable domain, its missing parts supplied by reference TRBV30 and TRBJ2-1, is SQTIHQWPATLVQPVGSPLSLECTVEGTSNPNLYWYRQAAGRGLQLLFYSVGIGQISSEVPQNLSASRPQDRQFILSSKKLLLSDSGFYLCAWGQGGEQFFGPGTRLTVL.

CDR3 sequence reads: CASSQDPGTGFGDNSPLHF. In DNA, the CDR3 is TGTGCCAGCAGCCAAGATCCCGGGACAGGGTTTGGGGACAATTCACCCCTCCACTTT. The rearrangement uses TRBV3-1 (or the pseudogene TRBV3-2) and TRBJ1-6; 9 bases fit TRBD1. This CDR3 contains 19 residues. Germline V gene data show CDR1 as LGHDT and CDR2 as YNNKEL (reference sequence). V shed 0 bases, J shed 7 bases, and the junction held 13 bases outside the gene matches.

The rearrangement uses TRBV30 and TRBJ1-4, with a weak D call TRBD1 (5 bases). The CDR3 is 13 amino acids. CDR1 and CDR2 from the germline V gene are GTSNPN and SVGIG (reference sequence). V lost 3 bases, J lost 7 bases, and 12 bases lay in between. The CDR3 sequence: CAWRTGVAEKLFF. In DNA form, the CDR3 reads TGTGCCTGGAGAACGGGGGTGGCTGAAAAACTGTTTTTT.

This chain uses TRBV7-2 with TRBJ2-1; 8 bases map to TRBD1. The CDR3 length is 15 residues. The junction had 7 bases not matched to a gene; V was cut back by 3 bases and J by 6 bases. Germline-derived CDR1 and CDR2 are SGHTA and FQGNSA. As DNA, the CDR3 is TGTGCCAGCAGCTTTGACAGGGGATCGTTCAATGAGCAGTTCTTC. Amino acids: CASSFDRGSFNEQFF.

The rearrangement uses TRBV3-1 (or the pseudogene TRBV3-2) and TRBJ2-7; D might be TRBD1 (5 bases). Germline CDR1 LGHDT, CDR2 YNNKEL (reference sequence). The CDR3 is made up of 11 amino acids. Trimming stripped 7 bases from V and 3 bases from J, with 7 bases between. The CDR3, as DNA: TGTGCCAGCAAAGACAGCTACGAGCAGTACTTC. Residues: CASKDSYEQYF.